The present T cell receptor (beta chain) was sequenced within a study of blood T cells in healthy people across ages. Each donor was a healthy Caucasian individual from Russia, aged roughly 6 to 100. On this clonotype itself: Antigen: not known.

Combining a sample-barcoded 5' primer with a J-beta primer mix, a second PCR ran for roughly 6 to 11 cycles. Tags on each cDNA molecule came from a template-switch adaptor with 12 random nucleotides. TCRdb recomputed calls from the 5' RACE reads with MiXCR, one row per CDR3 protein. The sample consists of approximately 1,100,000 distinct CDR3 sequences, under 45% of them appearing once. The study, taken as a whole, reports: The lack of PBMC sorting stopped any conclusive naive versus antigen-experienced comparison. It was held that diversity estimates obtained from one million T cells represented underestimates.

The ends lost 7 bases at V and 0 bases at J; junction bases unmatched: 9. Germline V gene sequence: CDR1 MNHNY, CDR2 SVGAGI (reference sequence). The CDR3 is 15 amino acids. The clonotype was recovered from a woman aged 55-69 years in good health. Material for sequencing was blood. J is TRBJ2-7 and V is TRBV6-6; 7 positions agree with TRBD2. CDR3 residues: CASTRGVSTSYEQYF. DNA of the CDR3: TGTGCCAGCACCCGGGGGGTCTCGACCTCCTACGAGCAGTACTTC.